This T cell receptor beta chain stems from a study of early T cells in non-severe SARS-CoV-2 infection. Study overall: Chains were unpaired, as sequencing was done on bulk RNA from unsorted whole blood.

The CDR3 runs to 12 residues. Trimming removed 5 bases at V and 2 bases at J, with 6 bases between. Unique molecular identifiers tagged individual cDNA molecules. TCRdb re-analysed the 5' RACE reads in MiXCR, keeping a single row per CDR3 protein. The sample holds about 66,000 distinct CDR3 sequences, over 10% seen once. The specimen sequenced was whole blood. The chain joins TRBV12-3 or TRBV12-4 to TRBJ2-5; D is unresolved. This clonotype was sampled from an adult who was a healthcare worker with PCR-confirmed SARS-CoV-2 infection or an uninfected control (not recorded which). The CDR3 loop is CASSVIQETQYF. CDR3 nucleotides: TGTGCCAGCAGTGTCATACAAGAGACCCAGTACTTC.